The next 10 T cell receptor beta chains were all read from a single sample in a study of CXCR3-negative and CXCR3-positive naive CD8 T cells. Study conclusions and caveats: Naive cells positive for CXCR3 carried more hydrophobic TRB CDR3s than CXCR3-negative ones.

These receptors' targets are unknown. 5' RACE with UMI labels generated the TRB cDNA libraries. Following a re-call of the 5' RACE reads, TCRdb has one entry per CDR3 protein and lacks DNA. The sample table includes 85,000 to 120,000 distinct CDR3 sequences. Specimen: naive CXCR3+ CD8+ T cells from blood. Subset: CD45RO-CCR7+CD27+CD95- naive CD8+ T cells expressing CXCR3 (TNR3+). The receptors stem from a human donor in good health. Some clones in this sample may be carry-over from other donors' samples.

CDR3 in amino acids: CASSLEPGAASNEQYF. This chain joins TRBV7-9 and TRBJ2-7; no DNA is available, so the TRBD1 call from TCRdb remains unchecked. The CDR3 is made up of 16 amino acids. CDR1 SEHNR and CDR2 FQNEAQ come from the germline V gene (reference sequence).

V and J are TRBV7-2 and TRBJ2-7; the D gene TCRdb calls, TRBD1, cannot be checked with no DNA. This CDR3 region has 14 residues. The V gene's germline CDR1 is SGHTA and CDR2 FQGNSA. The chain's CDR3 is CASSGKHRLYEQYF.

This chain uses TRBV13 with TRBJ2-7; no DNA is available, so the TRBD2 call from TCRdb remains unchecked. From germline, CDR1 is PRHDT and CDR2 FYEKMQ (reference sequence). This CDR3 has 12 residues. The CDR3 here is CASSSPRAEQYF. Full variable domain (remainder filled in from reference TRBV13 and TRBJ2-7): AAGVIQSPRHLIKEKRETATLKCYPIPRHDTVYWYQQGPGQDPQFLISFYEKMQSDKGSIPDRFSAQQFSDYHSELNMSSLELGDSALYFCASSSPRAEQYFGPGTRLTVT.

This chain links TRBV6-2 or TRBV6-3 with TRBJ1-1; checking the TCRdb D call of TRBD1 is not possible without DNA. This CDR3 spans 17 amino acids. Germline lookup yields CDR1 MNHEY and CDR2 SVGEGT. The CDR3 spells CASSYHPPDRANTEAFF.

The chain combines TRBV29-1 with TRBJ1-1; TCRdb picks TRBD1, but there is no DNA to check that call. CDR1 SQVTM and CDR2 ANQGSEA come from the germline V gene. This CDR3 region has 13 residues. CDR3 amino acids: CSVPGQGATEAFF.

The chain couples TRBV12-3 or TRBV12-4 to TRBJ2-1; the D call of TRBD1 rests on TCRdb alone, since no DNA is present to check it. This CDR3 contains 14 residues. The CDR3 loop reads CASSLGATWDEQFF.

The chain joins TRBV29-1 to TRBJ1-1; TCRdb gives TRBD1 as the D gene, but with no DNA this cannot be confirmed. Germline lookup yields CDR1 SQVTM and CDR2 ANQGSEA. The CDR3 is 16 amino acids. The CDR3 reads CSARGDRGFGGTEAFF.

J is TRBJ2-6 and V is TRBV6-5. There are 17 residues in the CDR3. Germline CDR1 and CDR2: MNHEY and SVGAGI. The CDR3 region is CASSYTFDSSGANVLTF.

The genes are TRBV12-3 or TRBV12-4 and TRBJ2-5; TCRdb designates TRBD2, a call that cannot be tested without DNA. This CDR3 spans 13 amino acids. Here the CDR3 reads CATRSGSEETQYF.

The chain has TRBV7-6 and TRBJ1-1; TCRdb picks TRBD1, but there is no DNA to check that call. There are 19 residues in the CDR3. The germline gives CDR1 SGHVS, CDR2 FNYEAQ. The chain's CDR3 is CASSSPLGTGPIMNTEAFF. Variable domain in full (rest from reference TRBV7-6 and TRBJ1-1): GAGVSQSPRYKVTKRGQDVALRCDPISGHVSLYWYRQALGQGPEFLTYFNYEAQQDKSGLPNDRFSAERPEGSISTLTIQRTEQRDSAMYRCASSSPLGTGPIMNTEAFFGQGTRLTVV.